This TCR beta chain was documented in a study of human T cells and chemical hapten exposure. Documented time point: patch test 2, 6 weeks after DPC sensitization. Indicated treatment: therapeutic diphenylcyclopropenone sensitization with weekly scalp DPC. From the RACE reads, TCRdb called clonotypes with MiXCR, one entry per CDR3 protein. The data show more than 85,000 distinct CDR3 sequences, 9.5% to 11% seen once. Germline V lookup: CDR1 SQVTM, CDR2 ANQGSEA. This CDR3 region has 14 residues. Trimming at V came to 2 bases and at J to 3 bases, leaving 5 bases not matched to a gene. This clonotype appeared many times.

Material: whole blood, obtained in connection with sensitization to the hapten diphenylcyclopropenone (DPC). The clonotype comes from a man between 40 and 49 years old with alopecia areata. Some clones in this sample may be carry-over from other donors' samples. The gene calls are TRBV29-1 and TRBJ2-5; 8 bases agree with TRBD1. The CDR3 loop reads CSVEQGAPKETQYF. DNA for the CDR3: TGCAGCGTTGAACAGGGGGCGCCTAAAGAGACCCAGTACTTC.